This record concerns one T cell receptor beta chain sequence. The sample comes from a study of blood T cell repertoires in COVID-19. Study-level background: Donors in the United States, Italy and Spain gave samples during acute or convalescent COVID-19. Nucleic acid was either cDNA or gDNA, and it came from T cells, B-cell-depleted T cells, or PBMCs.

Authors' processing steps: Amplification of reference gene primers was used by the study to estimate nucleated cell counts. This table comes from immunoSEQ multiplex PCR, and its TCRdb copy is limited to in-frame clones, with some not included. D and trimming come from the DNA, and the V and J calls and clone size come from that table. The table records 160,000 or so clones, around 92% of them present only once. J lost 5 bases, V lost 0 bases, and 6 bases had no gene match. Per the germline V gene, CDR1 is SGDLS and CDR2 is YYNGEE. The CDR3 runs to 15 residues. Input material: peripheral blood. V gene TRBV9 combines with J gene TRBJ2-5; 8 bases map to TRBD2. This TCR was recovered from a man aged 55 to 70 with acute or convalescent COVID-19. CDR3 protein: CASSVDGGAVETQYF. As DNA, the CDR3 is TGTGCCAGCAGCGTAGACGGGGGGGCCGTGGAGACCCAGTACTTC.